This record covers a single T cell receptor (beta chain). The antigen remains unidentified. This record comes from a study of blood T cells in healthy people across ages. Next came a second PCR, run for roughly 6 to 11 cycles, which used a sample-barcoded 5' primer along with a J-beta primer mix. TCRdb re-derived calls from the 5' RACE reads in MiXCR, one entry per CDR3 protein. The sample yields some 290,000 distinct CDR3 sequences, 25% to 30% seen once. Study results and limitations: Considered underestimates were the diversity estimates obtained from one million T cells.

Whenever a sample was processed, at least 7 million PBMCs were isolated. Sequenced sample: blood. This sequence was found in a woman aged 70-85 years in good health.

DNA for the CDR3: TGTGCCACCAGCAGAGATGCGGCGAATGACAATGAGCAGTTCTTC. Translation gives CATSRDAANDNEQFF. J is TRBJ2-1 and V is TRBV15, with D hard to call. This CDR3 comprises 15 residues. Germline V lookup: CDR1 LNHNV, CDR2 YYDKDF (reference sequence). The ends were cut back, 0 bases at V and 5 bases at J, with 11 bases in the middle.